The source of this TCR beta chain is a study of blood T cells in healthy people across ages. The germline V gene encodes CDR1 MNHNY and CDR2 SVGAGI (reference sequence). Trimming took 6 bases from V and 9 from J, leaving 15 bases between them. The CDR3 runs 13 residues. There are a few counts of this clonotype. Its specificity is not known. Primers used in a second PCR of about 7 to 12 cycles were a sample-barcoded 5' primer and a J-beta primer mix. From the 5' RACE reads, TCRdb called clonotypes with MiXCR, one entry per CDR3 protein. The repertoire has about 1,800,000 distinct CDR3 sequences, roughly 28% of them found once; the top ten carry 7% to 9%. Those donating, healthy Caucasian individuals from Russia, were aged roughly 6 to 100. Each sample yielded at least 6 million isolated PBMCs. With each sample, at least 5 micrograms of total RNA were extracted. The study, taken as a whole, reports: Because sorting was not performed, PBMCs prevented conclusive naive versus antigen-experienced comparison.

This clonotype originated in a woman aged 25-40 years in good health. The rearrangement uses TRBV6-6 and TRBJ2-1; no firm D call. The sequenced material came from blood. CDR3 in DNA: TGTGCCAGCAGCTTGGTCCCCCTAGGTGAGCAGTTCTTC. This encodes CASSLVPLGEQFF.